These T cell receptor beta chains were read from a single sample in a study of OX40 agonist ivuxolimab in advanced cancers. Using immunoSEQ multiplex PCR, the repertoire was profiled, and TCRdb retains in-frame clones only, with some absent. The data hold over 45,000 clones, with 65% to 85% observed a single time. The material sequenced was CD4+ or CD8+ T cells sorted from blood, taken in a trial of the OX40 agonist ivuxolimab. The source of these receptors is an adult with an advanced solid tumor such as melanoma, head and neck, liver or kidney cancer. Each CDR3 is given with its conserved first and last residue. The D gene is left open where the match is weak. Clone size is not always given. Where it is, it says once, few, many or a class for expanded clones.

V gene: TRBV6-6; J gene: TRBJ2-3; clone size: .; D gene: TRBD2; CDR3 DNA: TGTGCCAGCAATGCCGGGACTAGCGGGAGTCTTGATACGCAGTATTTT; CDR3 protein: CASNAGTSGSLDTQYF
V gene: TRBV11-2; J gene: TRBJ1-4; clone size: once; D gene: .; CDR3 DNA: TGTGCCAGCAGCCCCGGACAGCGAAGGACTAATGAAAAACTGTTTTTT; CDR3 protein: CASSPGQRRTNEKLFF
V gene: TRBV9; J gene: TRBJ1-4; clone size: medium-sized; D gene: .; CDR3 DNA: TGTGCCAGCAGCGTAGGGGGGCGCCGTAATGAAAAACTGTTTTTT; CDR3 protein: CASSVGGRRNEKLFF
V gene: TRBV14; J gene: TRBJ1-1; clone size: .; D gene: .; CDR3 DNA: TGTGCCAGCAGCCCCCGAGGGAGGGTAGCGGCTTTCTTT; CDR3 protein: CASSPRGRVAAFF
V gene: TRBV6-5; J gene: TRBJ2-7; clone size: .; D gene: .; CDR3 DNA: TGTGCCAGCAGTTTTATAGGAGTGAACGAGCAGTACTTC; CDR3 protein: CASSFIGVNEQYF
V gene: TRBV6-8; J gene: TRBJ1-4; clone size: .; D gene: .; CDR3 DNA: TGTGCCACCCGGCCCGAGGGGTTT; CDR3 protein: CATRPEGF
V gene: TRBV7-9; J gene: TRBJ2-3; clone size: .; D gene: .; CDR3 DNA: TGTGCCAGCAGCCGGGAGTCCCTAGATACGCAGTATTTT; CDR3 protein: CASSRESLDTQYF
V gene: TRBV25-1; J gene: TRBJ1-2; clone size: .; D gene: TRBD1; CDR3 DNA: TGTGCCAGCAGTGGGACAGGGTCTGGCGGCTATGGCTACACCTTC; CDR3 protein: CASSGTGSGGYGYTF
V gene: TRBV4-3; J gene: TRBJ2-7; clone size: .; D gene: .; CDR3 DNA: TGCGCCAGCAGCCAAGAGCCAGGCTCCTACGAGCAGTACTTC; CDR3 protein: CASSQEPGSYEQYF
V gene: TRBV12-2; J gene: TRBJ1-3; clone size: .; D gene: .; CDR3 DNA: TGTGCAAGTCGCTTAGCGTACAGGGTATTTTCCGGAAACACCATATATTTT; CDR3 protein: CASRLAYRVFSGNTIYF
V gene: TRBV5-1; J gene: TRBJ1-5; clone size: .; D gene: TRBD1; CDR3 DNA: TGCGCCAGCAGCAGCACCGCGGGACAGTATCAGCCCCAGCATTTT; CDR3 protein: CASSSTAGQYQPQHF
V gene: TRBV5-5; J gene: TRBJ2-7; clone size: .; D gene: .; CDR3 DNA: TGTGCCAGCAGCTTGGGGCCGGAGTCCTACGAGCAGTACTTC; CDR3 protein: CASSLGPESYEQYF
V gene: TRBV7-8; J gene: TRBJ2-2; clone size: .; D gene: TRBD1; CDR3 DNA: TGTGCCAGCAGCTTAGGTCGGACAGGGACACGGGTCGGGGAGCTGTTTTTT; CDR3 protein: CASSLGRTGTRVGELFF
V gene: TRBV9; J gene: TRBJ1-1; clone size: .; D gene: .; CDR3 DNA: TGTGCCAGCAGCGTAGGGGTGACGGAGAACACTGAAGCTTTCTTT; CDR3 protein: CASSVGVTENTEAFF
V gene: TRBV6-1; J gene: TRBJ1-5; clone size: .; D gene: .; CDR3 DNA: TGTGCCAGCAGTGAAGCCCCGGGGCAGGGACACCAGCCCCAGCATTTT; CDR3 protein: CASSEAPGQGHQPQHF
V gene: TRBV25-1; J gene: TRBJ1-5; clone size: .; D gene: .; CDR3 DNA: TGTGCCAGCAGTGAGTCGGGAGGAGGCCAGCCCCAGCATTTT; CDR3 protein: CASSESGGGQPQHF
V gene: TRBV7-3; J gene: TRBJ2-1; clone size: once; D gene: TRBD2; CDR3 DNA: TGTGCCAGCAGCCGTGGGACTAGCGGGAGCGATGAGCAGTTCTTC; CDR3 protein: CASSRGTSGSDEQFF
V gene: TRBV5-4; J gene: TRBJ2-3; clone size: .; D gene: TRBD2; CDR3 DNA: TGTGCCAGCAGCTTGAGTAGCGGGAGACCCGCAGATACGCAGTATTTT; CDR3 protein: CASSLSSGRPADTQYF
V gene: TRBV25-1; J gene: TRBJ1-1; clone size: .; D gene: .; CDR3 DNA: TGTGCCAGCAGTGCTTTGAGTTTCGTGAACACTGAAGCTTTCTTT; CDR3 protein: CASSALSFVNTEAFF
V gene: TRBV4-3; J gene: TRBJ1-2; clone size: .; D gene: .; CDR3 DNA: TGCGCCAGCAGCCAAGAAAAGGATGACTATGGCTACACCTTC; CDR3 protein: CASSQEKDDYGYTF
V gene: TRBV5-4; J gene: TRBJ1-1; clone size: once; D gene: .; CDR3 DNA: TGTGCCAGCAGCCGGGAGCTGGACACTGAAGCTTTCTTT; CDR3 protein: CASSRELDTEAFF
V gene: TRBV11-1; J gene: TRBJ2-2; clone size: .; D gene: .; CDR3 DNA: TGTGCCAGCAGGAGAGCGGGCCCAAGTACCGGGGAGCTGTTTTTT; CDR3 protein: CASRRAGPSTGELFF
V gene: TRBV5-5; J gene: TRBJ2-1; clone size: .; D gene: .; CDR3 DNA: TGTGCCAGCAGCTGGGACGGGGGCGCCTCTAATGAGCAGTTCTTC; CDR3 protein: CASSWDGGASNEQFF
V gene: TRBV11-2; J gene: TRBJ1-1; clone size: .; D gene: .; CDR3 DNA: TGTGCCAGCAGCTCCGGGCCTATCACTGAAGCTTTCTTT; CDR3 protein: CASSSGPITEAFF
V gene: TRBV9; J gene: TRBJ1-1; clone size: .; D gene: .; CDR3 DNA: TGTGCCAGCAGCGTAAATACAGTAGGGGAAGCTTTCTTT; CDR3 protein: CASSVNTVGEAFF
V gene: TRBV6-5; J gene: TRBJ1-1; clone size: .; D gene: .; CDR3 DNA: TGTGCCAGCAGGGACAAAGGAGGAGCTTTCTTT; CDR3 protein: CASRDKGGAFF
V gene: TRBV6-6; J gene: TRBJ2-2; clone size: .; D gene: .; CDR3 DNA: TGTGCCAGCAGTTCGGGACTCAACACCGGGGAGCTGTTTTTT; CDR3 protein: CASSSGLNTGELFF